Detailed here is one TCR beta chain. The antigen it recognizes is unknown. No per-base quality is available; no much larger clone lies one base away. The data stem from a study of cytomegalovirus exposure and HLA in healthy donors (dated by TCRdb to about 2017). For the wider study: An earlier analysis of 587 of the donors reported 276 Gb of sequence data and around 100 million unique TCR beta sequences obtained from 150 million to 200 million T cells. A later genetic analysis used genome-wide SNP genotypes for about 60% of the roughly 700 donors, treating that subset as a discovery cohort. On average, around 230,000 unique TCR beta nucleotide sequences were sequenced per donor among 398 genotyped donors of the cohort, with roughly 18% of those sequences being non-productive. About 300 gigabases of sequencing data and around 80 million unique TCR sequences made up an early release that covered approximately 700 HLA-typed donors. All discovery cohort repertoires had been generated on a single sequencing platform. In the later analysis, no new phenotypic data were used to find candidate immune exposures; instead, reliance was placed on TCR beta sequences and their occurrence across donors. HLA typing included class I and class II loci at four-digit resolution. The study used immunosequencing to profile the T cell repertoires of several hundred subjects and linked those repertoires to cytomegalovirus serostatus. A handful of DR-DQ haplotypes were handled as single units for association and clustering because linkage in the cohort was strong. Typing coverage varied by locus: roughly 620-640 donors for A, B, C, DRB1 and DQB1; approximately 500 for DQA1; more than 600 for DPA1; approximately 490 for DPB1. A later analysis re-analyzed previously published TCR beta repertoires from 650 to 800 donors and added high-resolution HLA genotyping to study TCR occurrence patterns. An earlier analysis of 500 to 750 of the donors applied high-throughput TCR beta sequencing to assess whether each TCR beta V gene segment acted as functional or pseudogenic. The aim of the study was to test whether cataloging public T cell receptors could identify signatures of past pathogen exposure. Along with the approximately 700-subject first cohort, a separate validation cohort of 120 different subjects was used. To predict cytomegalovirus infection status, the study brought together high-throughput TCR immunosequencing, statistical association of individual TCRs with disease status, and machine learning. The genetic ancestry cluster associated with self-reported Caucasian donors included 65% to 90% of the roughly 410 genotyped donors. Alongside the repertoire data, information on donor age, sex, ethnicity and CMV serostatus was compiled.

Via the germline V gene (reference sequence), CDR1 is LNHNV and CDR2 YYDKDF. V and J are truncated by 3 bases and 6 bases respectively, leaving an intervening sequence of 13 bases. From its cysteine to its phenylalanine, the CDR3 spans 14 amino acids. Here the CDR3 DNA is all that survives: 42 bases in frame from base 1. Study-wide conclusions, independent of this receptor: Linkage disequilibrium might explain the correlated functional status among segregating V segments, but an unknown experimental factor could not be excluded. Three of the identified cytomegalovirus-associated TCR beta chains were confirmed in vitro to be specific for cytomegalovirus antigens. This cohort had only TCR beta chains sequenced, and the lack of alpha or paired-chain data limited which features could be detected. In an earlier analysis of about 550 of the donors, most TCR beta V segments were observed in productive rearrangements about 87% or about 30% of the time, broadly matching IMGT annotations. A further reported finding was that TCR beta sequences accurately predicted the HLA-A and HLA-B alleles for most subjects in the first cohort. When HLA alleles, especially DR and DQ, strongly co-occurred, TCR associations were difficult to assign to individual alleles. A cluster of highly shared sequence variants was judged likely to represent a technical artifact of the sequencing pipeline. Some IMGT-functional V segments, including TRBV6-2 and TRBV6-3, could not be told apart with the 87-base-pair reads, so those segments were excluded. Because some donors lacked HLA typing at each locus, the association tests relied only on the typed subset. The earlier analysis of almost 600 of the donors excluded roughly 17 rarely observed V segments, including chromosome 9 orphons, because counts were too low. In a later analysis, HLA-associated TCR beta chains were found to be more clonally expanded and to have lower generation probabilities than equally common non-associated chains. A total of 150 to 200 TCR beta chains were listed by the study as associated with cytomegalovirus. In a later analysis, TCR association rates were found to vary across HLA loci, with the most associated TCRs seen for DRB1 alleles and the fewest for HLA-C alleles. Specific HLA alleles were associated with 16,951 TCR beta sequences at a false discovery rate of 0.05 in a later analysis. Most TCR sequences were observed very rarely across donors, whereas some public TCRs were present in many individuals. In a later analysis, several top co-occurrence clusters were reported to appear linked to parvovirus B19, influenza, CMV and Epstein-Barr virus. In a later genetic analysis, fewer N-insertions in productive TCRs were reported among donors in an Asian-associated ancestry cluster than the roughly 710-donor mean. According to the authors, the approach could potentially be generalized to other disease states and immunological phenotypes. Presence/absence analyses assumed roughly uniform sequencing depth across donors, an assumption that may not hold. An association between a missense DCLRE1C variant and V-gene and J-gene trimming of TCR beta chains was found in a later genetic analysis and replicated in an independent cohort. CMV serostatus was the only immune exposure information available for the cohort. The classifier was reported to diagnose cytomegalovirus status with high specificity and sensitivity in both the original cohort and the validation cohort. In a later analysis, most CMV-associated TCR beta chains were found to appear HLA-restricted, with HLA associations seemingly driven largely by CMV exposure.

The cohort was made up of 666 healthy bone marrow donors. At the time of sampling, every cohort member was nominally healthy, though immune exposures that went unrecorded were likely present. The donor was CMV seropositive and was included in the group of 300 or so seropositive cohort members. Each donor provided a peripheral blood sample, and peripheral blood mononuclear cells were used for TCR beta sequencing. Genomic DNA extraction from the blood cell samples was performed with the Qiagen DNeasy Blood Extraction Kit. Libraries were constructed by the immunoSEQ multiplex PCR assay. A mixture of 60 forward primers for TCR Vbeta segments and 13 reverse primers for TCR Jbeta segments was used in the multiplex PCR. The CDR3 region of rearranged TCR beta genes was amplified from genomic DNA by a multiplex PCR assay. The amplified TCR beta libraries were sequenced on the Illumina HiSeq System as 87-base-pair reads. Per the authors' processing: Across the roughly 640 repertoires, a later analysis counted about 81 million unique TCR beta chains, some 11 million of which were shared by at least two donors. A nearest-neighbor algorithm error-corrected the raw reads and collapsed the reads into unique sequences, merging closely related sequences to remove PCR and sequencing errors. V, D and J gene segments were assigned by aligning CDR3 sequences to IMGT reference sequences. Each retained sequence needed at least a six-nucleotide match to both a V gene segment and a J gene segment. A rearrangement counted as productive if the CDR3 had no stop codons and remained in frame with V and J, and every other rearrangement counted as non-productive. CDR3 was defined according to IMGT convention as the region running from the second conserved V-encoded cysteine to the conserved J-encoded phenylalanine. Sequences without an unambiguous match to a single V gene segment were excluded from the earlier analysis of approximately 560 of the donors. In an earlier analysis of 587 of the donors, V segments were called functional above 56.7% productive rearrangements and were called segregating when the between-donor standard deviation exceeded 5%. A statistical classification framework was built to diagnose cytomegalovirus status from the catalog of TCR beta chain sequences. A later analysis assigned V and J genes by comparing TCR nucleotide sequences with IMGT/GENE-DB human TR gene sequences. In a later analysis, CDR3 sequences and most-parsimonious VDJ recombination scenarios were assigned using the TCRdist pipeline. In a later analysis, every TCR beta chain was defined by the combination of its CDR3 amino acid sequence and its V-gene family, and reads without a unique V-gene family were dropped. To address suspected cross-contamination and a sequencing artifact, a later analysis removed several hundred highly shared, low-generation-probability nucleotide sequences. In a later analysis, a clonal expansion index was calculated for each public chain from normalized within-repertoire ranks of inferred template counts. A later analysis computed generation probabilities with a VDJ recombination model fitted to out-of-frame rearrangements, and checked the results against IGoR. Hypergeometric tests were used in a later analysis to score TCR-TCR, TCR-HLA and TCR-CMV co-occurrence, with a repertoire-size bias correction applied to the TCR pairs. False discovery rates were estimated in a later analysis by permuting HLA or CMV assignments 20 times. A later analysis grouped co-occurring TCRs with DBSCAN, adding TCRdist sequence similarity when clustering within HLA-allele-positive subsets. Repertoires with fewer than 30,000 or more than 120,000 public chains were left out of co-occurrence clustering, as were a handful of repertoires with anomalous nucleotide sharing. TCRdb holds this immuneACCESS table with in-frame rearrangements only. Some clones are missing; in checked studies, unresolved V genes explain under half, and the rest has no known cause. For V, J and clone size, that table is used; D and trimming come from the DNA. The sample profile shows tens of thousands of clones; 82% of them were found once. The ten largest clones take up over 9.5% of the sample.

The chain couples TRBV15 to TRBJ2-3; the D gene cannot be resolved reliably. The source material was PBMCs. This TCR was sampled from a woman aged 18-29 years in good health and CMV-seropositive. The nucleotide sequence reads as follows: TGTGCCACCAGCAGGTTAGACATATCTGATACGCAGTATTTT. It encodes CATSRLDISDTQYF.